This passage covers 7 T cell receptor beta chains from one sample sequenced in a study of cytomegalovirus exposure and HLA in healthy donors. PCR employed 60 Vbeta and 13 Jbeta primers. Only in-frame clones appear in the TCRdb table, and some are missing; sequencing was by immunoSEQ multiplex PCR. The table has over 65,000 clones, around 80% seen once; the top ten hold over 9.5%. The sequenced material came from PBMCs. These receptors were taken from a man aged 35 to 55 in good health and CMV-seronegative.

V gene TRBV18 combines with J gene TRBJ1-3, with 7 bases identical to TRBD1. The length of the CDR3 is 15 residues. Germline V gives CDR1 KGHSH, CDR2 LQKENI. V trimming: 3 bases; J trimming: 0 bases; junction bases outside the gene matches: 2. CDR3 amino acids: CASSPDRTSGNTIYF. CDR3 DNA sequence: TGTGCCAGCTCACCGGACAGGACCTCTGGAAACACCATATATTTT.

This clone was seen a handful of times. The chain joins TRBV12-5 to TRBJ2-3, with TRBD1 identical over 7 bases. With 5 bases clipped from V and 3 bases from J, the junction kept 2 bases outside the gene matches. The V gene's germline CDR1 is LGHNT and CDR2 FRNRAP. This CDR3 is built from 13 residues. The CDR3 region is CASGLTGTDTQYF. As DNA, the CDR3 is TGTGCTAGTGGTCTGACAGGGACAGATACGCAGTATTTT.

This clone was detected many times. CDR3 in amino acids: CASSKEIWWSGGPYEQYF. The DNA for the CDR3 is TGTGCCAGCAGCAAAGAAATTTGGTGGAGCGGGGGCCCCTACGAGCAGTACTTC. The rearrangement uses TRBV21-1 and TRBJ2-7; the table calls TRBD2, which could not be checked here. TRBV21-1 represents a pseudogene. The CDR3 runs to 18 residues.

The J gene is TRBJ2-5, the V gene TRBV7-9, with TRBD2 matching over 9 bases. The germline V gene has CDR1 SEHNR and CDR2 FQNEAQ (reference sequence). V shed 1 base, J shed 2 bases, and the junction held 5 bases outside the gene matches. This CDR3 spans 16 amino acids. The CDR3 nucleotides are TGTGCCAGCAGCTTAGGAGGGACTAGCACGCAAGAGACCCAGTACTTC. Translating it yields CASSLGGTSTQETQYF.

The chain couples TRBV7-8 to TRBJ1-6; 7 positions agree with TRBD1. Germline values: CDR1 SGHVS, CDR2 FQNEAQ. The CDR3 is made up of 14 amino acids. V was pared by 4 bases and J by 10 bases, with 7 bases of the junction left unmatched. Written as DNA, the CDR3 is TGTGCCAGCAGCTCAATTACAGGGGACTCACCCCTCCACTTT. The encoded protein is CASSSITGDSPLHF.

V usage is TRBV2 and J usage is TRBJ2-7; TRBD1 is a possible D gene (5 bases). Germline V CDR1 and CDR2: SNHLY, FYNNEI. The CDR3 is 14 residues long. V was pared by 7 bases and J by 1 base, with 14 bases between. In nucleotides, the CDR3 is TGTGCCAGCATGAGGACACTCCAATCCTACGAGCAGTACTTC. Translated: CASMRTLQSYEQYF.

V usage is TRBV11-2 and J usage is TRBJ2-5; 7 bases map to TRBD1. J gave up 2 bases and V 6 bases, and 9 bases lay outside the gene matches. The CDR3 totals 15 residues. Germline V gene lookup returns CDR1 SGHAT and CDR2 FQNNGV. The CDR3 DNA sequence: TGTGCCAGCAGGTCAATCCGGGACAGACAAGAGACCCAGTACTTC. Translated, it gives CASRSIRDRQETQYF.